One and the same sample provided the 20 T cell receptor beta chains below, sequenced in a study of shared clonotypes between healthy human individuals. Generated by immunoSEQ multiplex PCR, the TCRdb table keeps only in-frame clones and is missing some. The sample has more than 2 million clones; about 95% are singletons. Terminally differentiated effector memory CD45RA+ cells were excluded from the naive CD8 cells, which were CD45RO-negative and positively selected for CCR7. The specimen sequenced was naive CD8+ T cells sorted from blood. These receptors were obtained from a man aged 18-30 years in good health.

The J gene is TRBJ2-3, the V gene TRBV4-3; 9 bases are a match to TRBD2. CDR3 length: 19 amino acids. The J segment lost 3 bases and the V segment lost 0 bases, leaving 13 bases of the junction unmatched. Germline CDR1 is LGHNA and CDR2 is YSLEER. The CDR3 coding sequence is TGCGCCAGCAGCCAAGATCCCCCCGGTACTAGCGGGTTTACAGATACGCAGTATTTT. Protein product: CASSQDPPGTSGFTDTQYF.

With regard to this clone: In the same sample, other DNA sequences code for this CDR3. The chain employs TRBV5-4 and TRBJ2-7; D could derive from TRBD1 or TRBD2 (5 bases each). Germline V gene data show CDR1 as SGHNT and CDR2 as YYREEE (reference sequence). V was shortened by 2 bases and J by 3 bases, with 9 bases between the two germline ends. The CDR3 is 13 amino acids. CDR3 sequence: CASSFRGGYEQYF. CDR3 DNA: TGTGCCAGCAGCTTTCGTGGGGGCTACGAGCAGTACTTC.

The V call is TRBV4-1, the J call TRBJ2-1; D might be TRBD2 (6 bases). V was cut by 4 bases and J by 8 bases, with 24 bases left in between. Germline V gene lookup returns CDR1 MGHRA and CDR2 YSYEKL. The CDR3 extends over 17 amino acids. The CDR3 here is CASSLIVRDAGSDEQFF. As DNA, the CDR3 is TGCGCCAGCAGCCTAATAGTCCGGGACGCGGGGTCCGATGAGCAGTTCTTC.

V and J are TRBV28 and TRBJ2-7; 9 bases are shared with TRBD1. J gave up 12 bases and V 4 bases, and 7 bases lay outside the gene matches. The CDR3 consists of 12 residues. CDR1 is MDHEN and CDR2 is SYDVKM in the germline V gene. CDR3 DNA: TGTGCCAGCAGTTCCCCCGGGACAGGGTTGTACTTC. Translating gives CASSSPGTGLYF.

This sequence joins TRBV29-1 and TRBJ2-3, with D possibly called TRBD1 or TRBD2 (5 bases each). Germline CDR1 is SQVTM and CDR2 is ANQGSEA. Trimming stripped 3 bases from V and 1 base from J, with 14 bases between. The CDR3 totals 15 residues. CDR3 in DNA: TGCAGCGTTGATGGCAGGGCGCGGGGCACAGATACGCAGTATTTT. Protein product: CSVDGRARGTDTQYF.

V usage is TRBV4-1 and J usage is TRBJ1-2; D ambiguous. V lost 4 bases, J lost 0 bases, and 12 bases lay in between. Germline V gene sequence: CDR1 MGHRA, CDR2 YSYEKL. The CDR3 runs to 15 residues. CDR3: CASSPGPVANYGYTF. In DNA form, the CDR3 reads TGCGCCAGCAGCCCTGGGCCGGTAGCTAACTATGGCTACACCTTC.

The CDR3 sequence: CASSPVGGRLAQYF. The CDR3 region has the DNA TGTGCCAGCAGTCCCGTCGGGGGGCGGCTGGCCCAGTACTTC. The V call is TRBV6-5, the J call TRBJ2-5, with D perhaps TRBD2 (7 bases). The CDR3 length is 14 residues. In germline, CDR1 is MNHEY, CDR2 SVGAGI. V lost 5 bases to trimming and J lost 9 bases, with 19 bases between them.

The gene calls are TRBV7-8 and TRBJ2-1, with 7 bases that match TRBD2. Germline V CDR1 and CDR2: SGHVS, FQNEAQ. The CDR3 extends over 15 amino acids. The V gene end was trimmed by 2 bases and the J gene end by 4 bases; junction bases not matched to a gene: 5. In nucleotides, the CDR3 is TGTGCCAGCAGCTTAAGCGGACTAGGTTACAATGAGCAGTTCTTC. Protein product: CASSLSGLGYNEQFF.

V is TRBV19 and J is TRBJ1-2, with D unclear. The CDR3 length is 12 residues. Looked up from germline, CDR1 is LNHDA and CDR2 is SQIVND (reference sequence). V was clipped by 7 bases and J by 4 bases, with 10 bases between them. CDR3 DNA sequence: TGTGCCAGTACTTCCTGGGTCTATGGCTACACCTTC. Amino acids: CASTSWVYGYTF.

V gene TRBV10-3 combines with J gene TRBJ2-7, with 11 bases that match TRBD1. This CDR3 has 13 residues. Germline CDR1 ENHRY, CDR2 SYGVKD. CDR3 sequence reads: CASTGTGGYEQYF. CDR3 nucleotides: TGTGCAAGCACCGGGACAGGGGGTTACGAGCAGTACTTC.

The chain links TRBV4-1 to TRBJ2-5; 9 bases align to TRBD1. The CDR3 spans 16 residues. V trimming: 4 bases; J trimming: 3 bases; junction bases outside the gene matches: 9. Germline CDR1 is MGHRA and CDR2 is YSYEKL. The CDR3 protein is CASSPLTGGPKETQYF. The CDR3 DNA follows: TGCGCCAGCAGCCCACTGACAGGGGGACCAAAAGAGACCCAGTACTTC.

V usage is TRBV12-2 and J usage is TRBJ1-4; TRBD1 reflects the table's D call only, with no check against the DNA. TRBV12-2 is a pseudogene segment. There are 11 residues in the CDR3. The CDR3 here is CASLTGLELFF. The CDR3 coding sequence is TGTGCAAGTCTCACAGGGTTGGAACTGTTTTTT.

This chain joins TRBV6-6 and TRBJ2-4; D might be TRBD2 (6 bases). The CDR3 totals 15 residues. Germline CDR1 MNHNY, CDR2 SVGAGI (reference sequence). V was pared by 6 bases and J by 8 bases, with 20 bases between. CDR3 nucleotides: TGTGCCAGCAGGGTCCGGGACTCGCAAAAAGACATTCAGTACTTC. Translating gives CASRVRDSQKDIQYF.

The CDR3 reads CASPENTEAFF. The CDR3, as DNA: TGTGCCAGCCCAGAGAACACTGAAGCTTTCTTT. V gene TRBV6-1 combines with J gene TRBJ1-1; no clear D gene. The CDR3 covers 11 residues. Germline CDR1 reads MNHNS; CDR2 reads SASEGT. Trimming shortened V by 8 bases and J by 1 base, and 5 bases separated the two germline ends.

V and J are TRBV10-2 and TRBJ1-2; 7 bases fit TRBD1. Germline-derived CDR1 and CDR2 are WSHSY and SAAADI. The CDR3 is made up of 15 amino acids. V was pared by 2 bases and J by 7 bases, with 10 bases of the junction left unmatched. The CDR3, as DNA: TGCGCCAGCAGTGAGGGCATCGCAGGGGGGTCTGGCTACACCTTC. The encoded protein is CASSEGIAGGSGYTF.

The chain joins TRBV2 to TRBJ2-7, with a tentative D call TRBD1 (5 bases). The CDR3 length is 16 residues. Trimming left V 3 bases short and J 0 bases short, with 15 bases between. CDR1 is SNHLY, CDR2 FYNNEI, per germline. The DNA for the CDR3 is TGTGCCAGCAGTGAGGTTATGCAGGGTAGCTCCTACGAGCAGTACTTC. This translates into CASSEVMQGSSYEQYF. The full variable domain, completed using reference TRBV2 and TRBJ2-7, is EPEVTQTPSHQVTQMGQEVILRCVPISNHLYFYWYRQILGQKVEFLVSFYNNEISEKSEIFDDQFSVERPDGSNFTLKIRSTKLEDSAMYFCASSEVMQGSSYEQYFGPGTRLTVT.

With respect to this clone: This CDR3 is also generated by other DNA sequences in the sample. The gene calls are TRBV4-1 and TRBJ2-3; D not certain. Germline CDR1 is MGHRA and CDR2 is YSYEKL. With 0 bases removed from V and 5 bases from J, the gap between germline ends came to 9 bases. This CDR3 has 14 amino acids. The CDR3: CASSQDRTGDTQYF. In DNA, the CDR3 is TGCGCCAGCAGCCAAGATCGGACCGGAGATACGCAGTATTTT.

This clone was recorded once. V is TRBV7-9 and J is TRBJ2-7, with 14 bases matching TRBD2. J was trimmed by 5 bases and V by 7 bases; bases with no gene match: 16. Looked up from germline, CDR1 is SEHNR and CDR2 is FQNEAQ (reference sequence). The CDR3 runs 18 residues. The CDR3 DNA follows: TGTGCCAGCACCCAGGGACTAGCGGGGGCCGAAGGCGCTCACGAGCAGTACTTC. Translating it yields CASTQGLAGAEGAHEQYF.

The chain employs TRBV5-1 and TRBJ2-5; 8 bases map to TRBD1. V shed 6 bases, J shed 1 base, and the junction held 11 bases outside the gene matches. CDR3 length equals 16 residues. The germline V gene has CDR1 SGHRS and CDR2 YFSETQ. As DNA, the CDR3 is TGCGCCAGCAATAAGGGGACTGGGACAGGCCAAGAGACCCAGTACTTC. It yields the protein CASNKGTGTGQETQYF.

This sequence joins TRBV10-3 and TRBJ2-2; the D gene could be TRBD1 or TRBD2 (5 bases each). CDR3 size: 16 residues. The germline gives CDR1 ENHRY, CDR2 SYGVKD. Trimming cost V 5 bases and J 0 bases, with 13 bases left between them. The CDR3 bases are TGTGCCATCAGTAATGGGGGAACAGCGAACACCGGGGAGCTGTTTTTT. Translated: CAISNGGTANTGELFF.